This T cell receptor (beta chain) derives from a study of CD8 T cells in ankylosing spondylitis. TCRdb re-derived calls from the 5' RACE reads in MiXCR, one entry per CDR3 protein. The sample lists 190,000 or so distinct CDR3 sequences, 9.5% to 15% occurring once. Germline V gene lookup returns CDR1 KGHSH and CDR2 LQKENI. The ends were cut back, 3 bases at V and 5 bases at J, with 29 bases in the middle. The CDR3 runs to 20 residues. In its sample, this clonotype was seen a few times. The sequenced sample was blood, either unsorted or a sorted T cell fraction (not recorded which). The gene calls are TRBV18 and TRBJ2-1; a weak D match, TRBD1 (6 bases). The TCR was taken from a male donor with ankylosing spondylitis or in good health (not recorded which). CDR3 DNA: TGTGCCAGCTCACCTCAGGGGTCCGATGTGGGTGTTTCCCTGAACAATGAGCAGTTCTTC. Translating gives CASSPQGSDVGVSLNNEQFF.